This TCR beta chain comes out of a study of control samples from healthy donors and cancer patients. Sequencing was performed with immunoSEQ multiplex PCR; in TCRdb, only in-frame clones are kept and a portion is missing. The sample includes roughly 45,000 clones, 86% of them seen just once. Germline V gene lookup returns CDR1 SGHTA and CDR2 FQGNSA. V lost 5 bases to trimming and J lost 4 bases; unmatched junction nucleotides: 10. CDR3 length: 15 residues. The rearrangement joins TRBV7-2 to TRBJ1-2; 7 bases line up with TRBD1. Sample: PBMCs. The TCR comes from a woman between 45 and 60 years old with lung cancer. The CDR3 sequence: CASSPFTGALYGYTF. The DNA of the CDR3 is TGTGCCAGCAGCCCGTTTACAGGGGCTCTCTATGGCTACACCTTC.